The 23 T cell receptor beta chains reported below all come from one sample, sequenced in a study of blood T cells in healthy people across ages. For the second PCR, which ran for about 6 to 11 cycles, a sample-barcoded 5' primer and a J-beta primer mix were used. From the 5' RACE reads, TCRdb called clonotypes with MiXCR, one entry per CDR3 protein. Among over 1.5 million distinct CDR3 sequences listed, roughly 52% were seen once. The sequencing input was blood. These receptors were collected from a woman aged 40 to 50 in good health.

This chain uses TRBV5-1 with TRBJ1-1; D gene ambiguous. The length of the CDR3 is 14 residues. Germline CDR1 and CDR2: SGHRS and YFSETQ. V dropped 4 bases and J dropped 3 bases, with 13 bases sitting between them. This CDR3 is CASSPSFGDTEAFF. The CDR3 DNA sequence: TGCGCCAGCAGCCCCTCTTTTGGGGACACTGAAGCTTTCTTT.

This chain joins TRBV7-2 and TRBJ2-3; D gene ambiguous. Germline-derived CDR1 and CDR2 are SGHTA and FQGNSA. The CDR3 sequence is 16 residues long. Trimming left V 2 bases short and J 5 bases short, with 17 bases between. The CDR3 here is CASSLRPRQAGDTQYF. DNA of the CDR3: TGTGCCAGCAGCTTACGCCCAAGGCAGGCCGGAGATACGCAGTATTTT.

The V gene is TRBV12-5, the J gene TRBJ2-3, with a possible D match to TRBD2 (5 bases). CDR1 and CDR2 (germline): LGHNT, FRNRAP. V dropped 7 bases and J dropped 6 bases, with 11 bases sitting between them. The CDR3 runs to 12 residues. Here the CDR3 reads CASAEREDTQYF. The CDR3 DNA is TGTGCTAGTGCAGAGAGGGAGGATACGCAGTATTTT. Complete variable domain (other parts from reference TRBV12-5 and TRBJ2-3): DARVTQTPRHKVTEMGQEVTMRCQPILGHNTVFWYRQTMMQGLELLAYFRNRAPLDDSGMPKDRFSAEMPDATLATLKIQPSEPRDSAVYFCASAEREDTQYFGPGTRLTVL.

This clonotype was observed a few times. The rearrangement links TRBV29-1 to TRBJ1-2, with no clear D. V lost 2 bases and J 12 bases, leaving 19 bases between the germline ends. This CDR3 comprises 13 residues. In germline, CDR1 is SQVTM, CDR2 ANQGSEA. DNA for the CDR3: TGCAGCGTTGAAACGTACGGACTCGGGAGTCACACCTTC. Its protein is CSVETYGLGSHTF.

This CDR3 is CASSSGGVQGPDTQYF. The CDR3 DNA reads as TGTGCCAGCAGTTCAGGCGGCGTTCAAGGTCCCGATACGCAGTATTTT. V usage is TRBV28 and J usage is TRBJ2-3, with D uncertain. There are 16 residues in the CDR3. V lost 4 bases, J lost 6 bases, and 20 bases lay in between. Germline CDR1 reads MDHEN; CDR2 reads SYDVKM.

This clonotype was picked up a small number of times. It is likely a read error: a sequence one base away is far more abundant. The rearrangement uses TRBV5-1 and TRBJ2-7; possible D gene TRBD2, 5 bases. The DNA end favors TRBJ2-5, so the J call may be wrong. Germline assignment: CDR1 SGHRS and CDR2 YFSETQ. CDR3 length: 12 amino acids. In nucleotides, the CDR3 is TGCGCCAGCAGCTTGGAGGGAGCGACCCAGTACTTC. This translates into CASSLEGATQYF.

J is TRBJ2-7 and V is TRBV21-1; the D call in the table, TRBD2, was not verified against the DNA. TRBV21-1 has pseudogene status. This CDR3 is built from 17 residues. The CDR3 protein is CASSKEGSGGHSYEQYF. The DNA for the CDR3 is TGTGCCAGCAGCAAAGAGGGTAGCGGGGGGCACTCCTACGAGCAGTACTTC.

V is TRBV6-5 and J is TRBJ2-1; D may be TRBD2 (7 bases). Trimming removed 1 base at V and 9 bases at J, with 16 bases between. Germline V CDR1 and CDR2: MNHEY, SVGAGI. CDR3 length equals 15 residues. CDR3 sequence: CASSYYGGGASEQFF. The CDR3 nucleotides read TGTGCCAGCAGTTACTATGGGGGGGGGGCCAGTGAGCAGTTCTTC.

The gene calls are TRBV5-6 and TRBJ2-1; TRBD2 matches 15 bases. CDR1 SGHDT and CDR2 YYEEEE come from the germline V gene. The CDR3 length is 16 residues. V shed 2 bases, J shed 5 bases, and the junction held 2 bases outside the gene matches. The CDR3 region is CASSFGLAGGNNEQFF. In DNA, the CDR3 is TGTGCCAGCAGCTTCGGACTAGCGGGGGGGAACAATGAGCAGTTCTTC.

This clonotype has only a few counts. J is TRBJ2-1 and V is TRBV28; 7 bases map to TRBD1. The V gene's germline CDR1 is MDHEN and CDR2 SYDVKM. This CDR3 has 14 amino acids. V lost 3 bases to trimming and J lost 8 bases; unmatched junction nucleotides: 7. CDR3 loop: CASSLSLQGDEQFF. CDR3 DNA: TGTGCCAGCAGTTTGTCTCTCCAGGGGGATGAGCAGTTCTTC.

The chain employs TRBV28 and TRBJ2-1; D remains unclear. V was pared by 5 bases and J by 3 bases, with 8 bases between. Germline CDR1 and CDR2: MDHEN and SYDVKM. The CDR3 spans 13 residues. CDR3 in amino acids: CASSRQDYNEQFF. CDR3 nucleotides: TGTGCCAGCAGTCGGCAAGACTACAATGAGCAGTTCTTC.

J is TRBJ2-1 and V is TRBV15; a possible D gene is TRBD2 (6 bases). V was pared by 0 bases and J by 7 bases, with 19 bases between. Germline loops: CDR1 LNHNV, CDR2 YYDKDF (reference sequence). The CDR3 length is 17 residues. The DNA for the CDR3 is TGTGCCACCAGCAGAGATTTATCGCGGGATTTTAATAATGAGCAGTTCTTC. This sequence encodes CATSRDLSRDFNNEQFF.

The chain links TRBV15 to TRBJ2-6; no definite D call. V gave up 0 bases and J gave up 0 bases, with 12 bases separating them. This CDR3 spans 18 amino acids. Germline V gene data show CDR1 as LNHNV and CDR2 as YYDKDF (reference sequence). CDR3 loop: CATSRDNPQSSGANVLTF. DNA of the CDR3: TGTGCCACCAGCAGAGATAATCCCCAGAGCTCTGGGGCCAACGTCCTGACTTTC.

The CDR3 DNA sequence: TGCGCCAGCAGCCAAGATGGAGCACCGTCCTATGGCTACACCTTC. Its protein is CASSQDGAPSYGYTF. The chain has TRBV4-3 and TRBJ1-2; D not resolved. V was clipped by 0 bases and J by 4 bases, with 12 bases between them. Germline CDR1 LGHNA, CDR2 YSLEER. CDR3 length: 15 amino acids.

Points on this clonotype: The junction shows a germline mismatch at one end, possibly a read error. The CDR3 protein is CAGRGLSSTQYF. The CDR3 DNA reads TGTGCCGGCAGGGGGCTGAGCAGTACGCAGTATTTT. The rearrangement links TRBV13 to TRBJ2-3; TRBD1 matches 8 bases. This CDR3 has 12 amino acids. The germline gives CDR1 PRHDT, CDR2 FYEKMQ (reference sequence).

The rearrangement links TRBV20-1 to TRBJ2-1; maybe TRBD1 (6 bases). V lost 4 bases and J lost 3, with 16 bases in between. This CDR3 contains 15 residues. The V gene's germline CDR1 is DFQATT and CDR2 SNEGSKA (reference sequence). In nucleotides, the CDR3 is TGCAGTGCTACTCCCCCAGGGGTCCTCTACAATGAGCAGTTCTTC. This gives the protein CSATPPGVLYNEQFF.

The chain links TRBV19 to TRBJ1-6; possible D gene TRBD1, 6 bases. Germline lookup yields CDR1 LNHDA and CDR2 SQIVND (reference sequence). V dropped 3 bases and J dropped 10 bases, with 13 bases sitting between them. The CDR3 length is 14 residues. CDR3 nucleotide sequence: TGTGCCAGTAGTATCATACAGGGAGGCTCACCCCTCCACTTT. It yields the protein CASSIIQGGSPLHF.

Only a few counts were recorded for this clonotype. The chain is built from TRBV20-1 and TRBJ2-7, with D tentatively TRBD2 (5 bases). Germline V gene data show CDR1 as DFQATT and CDR2 as SNEGSKA (reference sequence). This CDR3 spans 15 amino acids. Trimming removed 1 base at V and 4 bases at J, with 17 bases between. The CDR3 loop reads CSARGGFLEAYEQYF. The CDR3 nucleotides read TGCAGTGCTAGAGGGGGTTTCTTGGAGGCTTACGAGCAGTACTTC.

The chain has TRBV7-9 and TRBJ1-2; D is undetermined. Germline V gene sequence: CDR1 SEHNR, CDR2 FQNEAQ (reference sequence). This CDR3 region has 14 residues. V lost 6 bases and J 1 base, leaving 12 bases between the germline ends. In DNA form, the CDR3 reads TGTGCCAGCAGTCGTCGCAGTGTTAACTATGGCTACACCTTC. This sequence encodes CASSRRSVNYGYTF.

This clonotype has more than one count but fewer than ten. This chain links TRBV3-1 with TRBJ2-7; possible D gene TRBD1, 6 bases. CDR3 length equals 17 residues. Trimming took 0 bases from V and 0 from J, leaving 15 bases between them. Germline assignment: CDR1 LGHDT and CDR2 YNNKEL (reference sequence). CDR3 nucleotides: TGTGCCAGCAGCCAAGAGATTAGACAGGCGCGCTCCTACGAGCAGTACTTC. Its translation: CASSQEIRQARSYEQYF.

This sequence joins TRBV7-9 and TRBJ2-5; 7 nucleotides align to TRBD1. This CDR3 region has 16 residues. After removal of 1 base from V and 11 bases from J, the junction contained 16 bases not matched to a gene. Germline lookup yields CDR1 SEHNR and CDR2 FQNEAQ (reference sequence). The CDR3 reads CASSLDGTARNNEQYF. CDR3 nucleotides: TGTGCCAGCAGCTTAGACGGGACAGCTCGGAACAATGAGCAGTACTTC. Full variable domain (remainder filled in from reference TRBV7-9 and TRBJ2-5): DTGVSQNPRHKITKRGQNVTFRCDPISEHNRLYWYRQTLGQGPEFLTYFQNEAQLEKSRLLSDRFSAERPKGSFSTLEIQRTEQGDSAMYLCASSLDGTARNNEQYFGPGTRLLVL.

The V and J genes are TRBV20-1 and TRBJ2-4; D is unclear. The DNA end is a closer match to TRBJ2-7, so the J assignment may be wrong. The CDR3 covers 12 residues. Germline CDR1 reads DFQATT; CDR2 reads SNEGSKA (reference sequence). CDR3 nucleotide sequence: TGCAGTGTACAAGATTTGGTGTACGAGCAGTACTTC. Its protein is CSVQDLVYEQYF.

This clonotype was seen only a few times. The chain carries TRBV20-1 and TRBJ1-2, with 9 bases matching TRBD1. The CDR3 is made up of 15 amino acids. Per germline, CDR1 DFQATT and CDR2 SNEGSKA (reference sequence). V gave up 5 bases and J gave up 2 bases; unmatched junction bases: 9. CDR3 sequence: CSAPPTGGENYGYTF. The CDR3 DNA reads as TGCAGTGCTCCCCCCACAGGGGGCGAAAACTATGGCTACACCTTC.